This T cell receptor beta chain was recovered during a study of control samples from healthy donors and cancer patients. Here immunoSEQ multiplex PCR was the method, and the copy in TCRdb shows in-frame clones only, minus some. The sample consists of approximately 46,000 clones, around nine tenths of them appearing once. Trimming pared 5 bases from V and 1 base from J, leaving 2 bases between. This CDR3 is built from 10 residues. Looked up from germline, CDR1 is DFQATT and CDR2 is SNEGSKA (reference sequence). The V call is TRBV20-1, the J call TRBJ1-1, with D unresolved. The sample taken for sequencing was PBMCs. This clonotype was sampled from a man under 40 with colorectal cancer. The CDR3 region has the DNA TGCAGTGCTTCGAACACTGAAGCTTTCTTT. Translating it yields CSASNTEAFF.